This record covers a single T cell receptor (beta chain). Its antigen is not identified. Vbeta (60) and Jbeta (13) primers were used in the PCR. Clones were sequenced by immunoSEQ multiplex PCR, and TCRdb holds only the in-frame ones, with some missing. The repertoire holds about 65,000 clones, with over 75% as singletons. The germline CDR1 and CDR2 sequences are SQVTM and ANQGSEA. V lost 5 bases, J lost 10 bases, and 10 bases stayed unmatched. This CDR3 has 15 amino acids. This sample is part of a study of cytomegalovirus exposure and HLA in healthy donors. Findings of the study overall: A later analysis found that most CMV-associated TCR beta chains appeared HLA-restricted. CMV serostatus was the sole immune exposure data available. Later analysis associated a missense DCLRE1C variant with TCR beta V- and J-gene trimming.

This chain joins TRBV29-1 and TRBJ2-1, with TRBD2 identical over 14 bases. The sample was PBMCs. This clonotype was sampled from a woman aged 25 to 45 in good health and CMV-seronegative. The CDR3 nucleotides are TGCAGCGTTTCGCGACTAGCGGGAGGGCCTGGAGAGCAGTTCTTC. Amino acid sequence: CSVSRLAGGPGEQFF.